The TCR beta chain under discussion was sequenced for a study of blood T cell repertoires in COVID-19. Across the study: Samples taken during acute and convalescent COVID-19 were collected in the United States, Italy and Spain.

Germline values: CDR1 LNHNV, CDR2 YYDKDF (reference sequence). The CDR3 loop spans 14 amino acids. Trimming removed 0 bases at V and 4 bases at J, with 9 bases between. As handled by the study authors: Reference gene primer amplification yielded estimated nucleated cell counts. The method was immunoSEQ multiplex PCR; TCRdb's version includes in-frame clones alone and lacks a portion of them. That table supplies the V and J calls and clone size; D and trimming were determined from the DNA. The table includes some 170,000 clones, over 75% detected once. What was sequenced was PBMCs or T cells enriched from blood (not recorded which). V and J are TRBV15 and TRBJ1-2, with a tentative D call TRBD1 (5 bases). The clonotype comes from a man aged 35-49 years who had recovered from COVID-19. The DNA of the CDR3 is TGTGCCACCAGCAGAGATCAGGGTGGCTATGGCTACACCTTC. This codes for CATSRDQGGYGYTF.